Following are 28 T cell receptor beta chains from one sample sequenced in a study of graft-versus-host responses after intestinal transplantation. Produced via immunoSEQ multiplex PCR; TCRdb's table is partial and in-frame only. The sample shows about 130,000 clones, around 90% of them seen only once. These receptors' antigens are unknown. This sample comprised unstimulated CD4+ T cells sorted from spleen or lymph node cells, obtained before intestinal transplant. Receptors originate from a human donor who received an intestinal transplant.

In DNA, the CDR3 is TGTGCCAGAAGCTTGTGGAATCCGAGACTAGGTGTTTACGAGCAGTACTTC. Its protein is CARSLWNPRLGVYEQYF. J is TRBJ2-7 and V is TRBV5-3, with D perhaps TRBD2 (6 bases). TRBV5-3 is labeled an ORF, and its function is uncertain. The V end lost 1 base, the J end lost 4 bases, and 21 bases lay between the germline ends. This CDR3 has 17 residues.

V is TRBV7-9 and J is TRBJ2-7; D gene unclear. The CDR3 is 15 residues long. Germline CDR1 SEHNR, CDR2 FQNEAQ (reference sequence). V gave up 5 bases and J gave up 2 bases, with 16 bases separating them. The CDR3 nucleotides read TGTGCCAGCAGCCCCGGCGGCCCGAAGGCCTACGAGCAGTACTTC. It translates to CASSPGGPKAYEQYF.

The chain carries TRBV18 and TRBJ2-5; 10 positions match TRBD2. Germline V gives CDR1 KGHSH, CDR2 LQKENI. The length of the CDR3 is 16 residues. V lost 2 bases and J lost 1; bases outside the gene matches: 4. The CDR3 region has the DNA TGTGCCAGCTCACCAAGGCTAGCGGGGGCCCAAGAGACCCAGTACTTC. It is translated as CASSPRLAGAQETQYF.

The V and J genes are TRBV6-5 and TRBJ1-5; D may be TRBD1 (5 bases). In germline, CDR1 is MNHEY, CDR2 SVGAGI. This CDR3 comprises 15 residues. V was shortened by 6 bases and J by 2 bases, with 14 bases between the two germline ends. CDR3 nucleotides: TGTGCCAGCAGGAGGGGTACTGCGGGCAATCAGCCCCAGCATTTT. This sequence encodes CASRRGTAGNQPQHF.

The chain couples TRBV6-5 to TRBJ2-5, with D perhaps matching TRBD1 or TRBD2 (6 bases each). Germline V gene data show CDR1 as MNHEY and CDR2 as SVGAGI. Between the trimmed V and J ends, which lost 3 bases and 4 bases, there was a span of 15 bases. This CDR3 spans 15 amino acids. CDR3 loop: CASSYRGEIVETQYF. The CDR3 nucleotides are TGTGCCAGCAGTTATAGGGGGGAAATAGTAGAGACCCAGTACTTC.

J is TRBJ1-2 and V is TRBV2; TRBD1 matches 8 bases. The CDR3 is made up of 13 amino acids. J lost 3 bases, V lost 4 bases, and 1 base had no gene match. Per germline, CDR1 SNHLY and CDR2 FYNNEI. CDR3 region: CASSGTGHYGYTF. CDR3 nucleotides: TGTGCCAGCAGTGGGACAGGGCACTATGGCTACACCTTC.

The rearrangement uses TRBV7-9 and TRBJ2-7, with D perhaps TRBD2 (6 bases). With 0 bases removed from V and 7 bases from J, the gap between germline ends came to 19 bases. There are 16 residues in the CDR3. Germline lookup yields CDR1 SEHNR and CDR2 FQNEAQ (reference sequence). CDR3 sequence: CASSLAPRDRGWEQYF. The CDR3 DNA sequence: TGTGCCAGCAGCTTAGCGCCCCGGGACCGGGGGTGGGAGCAGTACTTC.

The gene calls are TRBV5-1 and TRBJ1-2, with 9 bases aligning to TRBD1. Germline loops: CDR1 SGHRS, CDR2 YFSETQ. V lost 4 bases and J lost 5; bases outside the gene matches: 6. The CDR3 sequence is 14 residues long. CDR3 sequence: CASSQLGTGYGYTF. DNA of the CDR3: TGCGCCAGCAGCCAACTAGGGACAGGGTATGGCTACACCTTC.

Notes on this clone: Other DNA sequences in the same sample also yield this CDR3. The CDR3 reads CASRQTGVSTEAFF. CDR3 sequence (DNA): TGTGCCAGCAGGCAAACAGGGGTGAGCACTGAAGCTTTCTTT. The chain links TRBV2 to TRBJ1-1; 7 positions agree with TRBD1. V was clipped by 6 bases and J by 4 bases; unmatched bases: 8. This CDR3 region has 14 residues. In germline, CDR1 is SNHLY, CDR2 FYNNEI.

The genes are TRBV18 and TRBJ1-5; 8 nucleotides match TRBD1. Germline loops: CDR1 KGHSH, CDR2 LQKENI. After removal of 6 bases from V and 2 bases from J, the junction contained 9 bases not matched to a gene. This CDR3 region has 16 residues. CDR3 region: CASSLIDRGRNQPQHF. The CDR3 DNA is TGTGCCAGCTCCCTAATCGACAGGGGACGCAATCAGCCCCAGCATTTT.

This rearrangement joins TRBV29-1 to TRBJ1-1; D is uncertain. Germline CDR1 is SQVTM and CDR2 is ANQGSEA. This CDR3 comprises 12 residues. Trimming pared 2 bases from V and 1 base from J, leaving 5 bases between. The DNA of the CDR3 is TGCAGCGTTGAACCGGGGAACACTGAAGCTTTCTTT. It is translated as CSVEPGNTEAFF.

Comments on this clone: The same CDR3 is also encoded by other DNA sequences in this sample. CDR3 in amino acids: CASSLGGQGVYEQYF. The CDR3 DNA is TGTGCCAGCAGCTTAGGGGGACAGGGGGTGTACGAGCAGTACTTC. The chain uses TRBV11-2 and TRBJ2-7, with 11 bases identical to TRBD1. With V trimmed by 1 base and J by 4 bases, 3 bases remained unmatched. The germline CDR1 and CDR2 sequences are SGHAT and FQNNGV. This CDR3 region has 15 residues.

This clone has just one count. The chain couples TRBV2 to TRBJ2-4; 10 positions agree with TRBD1. The CDR3 has 15 amino acids. Trimming took 7 bases from V and 1 from J; bases not matched to a gene: 4. The V gene's germline CDR1 is SNHLY and CDR2 FYNNEI. Here the CDR3 DNA reads TGTGCCAGCAACGAGGACAGGGGGGCCAAAAACATTCAGTACTTC. The encoded protein is CASNEDRGAKNIQYF.

The V and J genes are TRBV30 and TRBJ2-7, with no clear D. CDR1 and CDR2 (germline): GTSNPN, SVGIG (reference sequence). CDR3 length equals 14 residues. Trimming stripped 0 bases from V and 2 bases from J, with 11 bases between. Here the CDR3 DNA reads TGTGCCTGGAGTGTCGGTACGAGCCCCTACGAGCAGTACTTC. It codes for CAWSVGTSPYEQYF.

This sequence joins TRBV4-1 and TRBJ2-7; perhaps TRBD2 as D (6 bases). The germline CDR1 and CDR2 sequences are MGHRA and YSYEKL. The CDR3 consists of 16 residues. Deletions cut 3 bases from V and 2 bases from J, with 17 bases between. The CDR3: CASSQAPGTPAYEQYF. Written as DNA, the CDR3 is TGCGCCAGCAGCCAGGCCCCCGGGACTCCCGCCTACGAGCAGTACTTC.

This clone was seen only a few times. The V gene is TRBV30, the J gene TRBJ2-5; D remains unclear. V gave up 0 bases and J gave up 1 base, with 3 bases separating them. The CDR3 has 12 amino acids. CDR1 and CDR2 from the germline V gene are GTSNPN and SVGIG (reference sequence). CDR3 amino acids: CAWSVSQETQYF. In DNA form, the CDR3 reads TGTGCCTGGAGTGTATCCCAAGAGACCCAGTACTTC.

The rearrangement uses TRBV9 and TRBJ2-7, with TRBD1 matching over 11 bases. The CDR3 is 15 residues long. The V gene's germline CDR1 is SGDLS and CDR2 YYNGEE. After removal of 0 bases from V and 3 bases from J, the junction contained 2 bases not matched to a gene. The chain's CDR3 is CASSVGTGGVYEQYF. CDR3 DNA sequence: TGTGCCAGCAGCGTAGGGACAGGGGGCGTCTACGAGCAGTACTTC.

The chain employs TRBV14 and TRBJ2-7; 10 bases line up with TRBD1. V lost 5 bases, J lost 0 bases, and 4 bases stayed unmatched. Germline V gene sequence: CDR1 SGHDN, CDR2 FVKESK. The CDR3 totals 15 residues. The CDR3 protein is CASSGRDRGSYEQYF. CDR3 sequence (DNA): TGTGCCAGCAGCGGCCGGGACAGGGGCTCCTACGAGCAGTACTTC. The complete variable domain, with remaining parts taken from reference TRBV14 and TRBJ2-7, reads EAGVTQFPSHSVIEKGQTVTLRCDPISGHDNLYWYRRVMGKEIKFLLHFVKESKQDESGMPNNRFLAERTGGTYSTLKVQPAELEDSGVYFCASSGRDRGSYEQYFGPGTRLTVT.

This chain joins TRBV2 and TRBJ2-5, with D possibly called TRBD1 or TRBD2 (6 bases each). CDR1 and CDR2 from the germline V gene are SNHLY and FYNNEI. The length of the CDR3 is 15 residues. V lost 8 bases and J lost 7, with 23 bases in between. This chain's CDR3 is CASAPTGSSGATQYF. The CDR3 DNA is TGTGCCAGCGCACCTACAGGGAGCTCGGGGGCGACCCAGTACTTC.

This chain connects TRBV30 to TRBJ1-2; no clear D. Germline CDR1 is GTSNPN and CDR2 is SVGIG (reference sequence). The CDR3 extends over 12 amino acids. Trimming left V 2 bases short and J 1 base short, with 5 bases between. The CDR3 here is CAWSTSNYGYTF. The CDR3 DNA reads TGTGCCTGGAGTACGAGTAACTATGGCTACACCTTC.

The V call is TRBV29-1, the J call TRBJ1-2; D not certain. The V gene lost 2 bases and the J gene lost 8 bases, with 18 bases spanning the gap. CDR1 is SQVTM, CDR2 ANQGSEA, per germline. This CDR3 contains 14 residues. CDR3: CSVEKEGGSWGYTF. In nucleotides, the CDR3 is TGCAGCGTTGAAAAAGAGGGAGGGTCGTGGGGCTACACCTTC.

The J gene is TRBJ2-5, the V gene TRBV4-2; the D gene is possibly TRBD1 (6 bases). Gene TRBJ2-7 matches the end of the DNA better, so the J call may be wrong. Germline V gives CDR1 LGHNA, CDR2 YNFKEQ. The CDR3 spans 12 residues. CDR3 sequence reads: CASSGGSYEQYF. CDR3 bases: TGTGCCAGCAGTGGGGGCTCGTACGAGCAGTACTTC.

This sequence joins TRBV6-5 and TRBJ2-1, with 10 nucleotides matching TRBD1. Germline V gives CDR1 MNHEY, CDR2 SVGAGI. The CDR3 consists of 16 residues. V shed 2 bases, J shed 4 bases, and the junction held 5 bases outside the gene matches. The CDR3 coding sequence is TGTGCCAGCAGTTACCCGACGGGACAGGGGTACAATGAGCAGTTCTTC. This sequence encodes CASSYPTGQGYNEQFF.

V and J are TRBV27 and TRBJ2-3; weak D call: TRBD1 (6 bases). Germline V gives CDR1 MNHEY, CDR2 SMNVEV (reference sequence). CDR3 length equals 15 residues. V was pared by 4 bases and J by 0 bases, with 11 bases between. CDR3 protein: CASSSRQVSTDTQYF. The CDR3 DNA sequence: TGTGCCAGCAGTTCGAGACAGGTTAGCACAGATACGCAGTATTTT.

V usage is TRBV19 and J usage is TRBJ2-7; D uncertain. The CDR3 covers 15 residues. Between the trimmed V and J ends, which lost 5 bases and 0 bases, there was a span of 14 bases. Per germline, CDR1 LNHDA and CDR2 SQIVND (reference sequence). CDR3 sequence: CASSVPGHTSYEQYF. The CDR3 DNA is TGTGCCAGTAGTGTCCCCGGCCACACCTCCTACGAGCAGTACTTC.

The chain couples TRBV6-5 to TRBJ2-1; no definite D call. Germline-derived CDR1 and CDR2 are MNHEY and SVGAGI. This CDR3 is built from 13 residues. The ends were cut back, 6 bases at V and 7 bases at J, with 13 bases in the middle. CDR3 DNA sequence: TGTGCCAGCAGCCCTATATCGCGGAATGAGCAGTTCTTC. Residues: CASSPISRNEQFF.

The V gene is TRBV11-2, the J gene TRBJ2-5; 8 positions agree with TRBD1. The DNA end is more similar to TRBJ2-7, so the J call may be wrong. CDR1 and CDR2 from the germline V gene are SGHAT and FQNNGV. CDR3 length: 15 amino acids. CDR3 DNA sequence: TGTGCCAGCAGCTTATATAGGACAGGGACCTACGAGCAGTACTTC. This translates into CASSLYRTGTYEQYF.

The V and J genes are TRBV30 and TRBJ1-2; 7 nucleotides line up with TRBD1. In germline, CDR1 is GTSNPN, CDR2 SVGIG (reference sequence). J lost 2 bases, V lost 3 bases, and 9 bases had no gene match. This CDR3 has 15 amino acids. CDR3 residues: CAWRIKGQNNYGYTF. CDR3 bases: TGTGCCTGGAGAATTAAGGGACAGAACAACTATGGCTACACCTTC.